Listed below are T cell receptor beta chains from one sample, sequenced in a study of blood T cells in healthy people across ages. One entry per CDR3 protein results from TCRdb running MiXCR on the 5' RACE reads. The repertoire consists of about 800,000 distinct CDR3 sequences, with 58% occurring once and the leading ten covering around 20%. The specimen was blood. These receptor sequences come from a man aged 25-45 years in good health. Both conserved end residues are part of each CDR3. Each record gives: D gene, V gene, J gene, clone size, CDR3 DNA, CDR3 protein. D genes are given only for firm matches. Some rows have no size entry. The others give once, few or many, or a class for an expanded clone.

D gene: TRBD2
V gene: TRBV6-1
J gene: TRBJ2-5
clone size: -
CDR3 DNA: TGTGCCAGCAGTACCCACGTCGGGGGAGGGGAGACCCAGTACTTC
CDR3 protein: CASSTHVGGGETQYF

D gene: TRBD2
V gene: TRBV20-1
J gene: TRBJ2-4
clone size: -
CDR3 DNA: TGCAGTGCTAGAGATCAAAGCGGGAGGGCCTTAGCCAAAAACATTCAGTACTTC
CDR3 protein: CSARDQSGRALAKNIQYF

D gene: TRBD1
V gene: TRBV12-3/TRBV12-4
J gene: TRBJ1-5
clone size: -
CDR3 DNA: TGTGCCAGCAGGGGGACAGGGAATCAGCCCCAGCATTTT
CDR3 protein: CASRGTGNQPQHF

D gene: TRBD2
V gene: TRBV3-1
J gene: TRBJ2-3
clone size: -
CDR3 DNA: TGTGCCAGCAGTCCTAACCTACCAAGGGACTACACGGGGGGTACGCAGTATTTT
CDR3 protein: CASSPNLPRDYTGGTQYF

D gene: -
V gene: TRBV12-3/TRBV12-4
J gene: TRBJ2-3
clone size: -
CDR3 DNA: TGTGCCAGCAGTTGCGGAGGGGGCGGAGATGCGCAGTATTTT
CDR3 protein: CASSCGGGGDAQYF

D gene: TRBD1
V gene: TRBV20-1
J gene: TRBJ2-1
clone size: few
CDR3 DNA: TGCAGTGCCACAGACAGGGGGACCTACAATGAGCAGTTCTTC
CDR3 protein: CSATDRGTYNEQFF

D gene: TRBD1
V gene: TRBV12-3/TRBV12-4
J gene: TRBJ1-2
clone size: -
CDR3 DNA: TGTGCCAGCAGCCAACAGGGGGCCGGCTATGGCTACACCTTC
CDR3 protein: CASSQQGAGYGYTF

D gene: -
V gene: TRBV7-2
J gene: TRBJ2-1
clone size: few
CDR3 DNA: TGTGCCAGCAGCCTTACGAAAGTCAATGAGCAGTTCTTC
CDR3 protein: CASSLTKVNEQFF

D gene: -
V gene: TRBV2
J gene: TRBJ2-1
clone size: -
CDR3 DNA: TGTGCCGCCGATGAGGGGACCTACAATGAGCAGTTCTTC
CDR3 protein: CAADEGTYNEQFF

D gene: -
V gene: TRBV6-1
J gene: TRBJ2-3
clone size: -
CDR3 DNA: TGTACCAGCAAACTAGATACGCAGTATTTT
CDR3 protein: CTSKLDTQYF

D gene: TRBD2
V gene: TRBV20-1
J gene: TRBJ2-3
clone size: -
CDR3 DNA: TGCAGTTCAGAGGGACTATCTTTCACAGATACGCAGTATTTT
CDR3 protein: CSSEGLSFTDTQYF

D gene: TRBD2
V gene: TRBV7-9
J gene: TRBJ2-1
clone size: -
CDR3 DNA: TGTGCCAGCAGCTCGCTGCTGGTAGCGGGGGGCCTAAATGAGCAGTTCTTC
CDR3 protein: CASSSLLVAGGLNEQFF

D gene: -
V gene: TRBV7-2
J gene: TRBJ1-5
clone size: -
CDR3 DNA: TGTGCCAGCAGCGCCGCTGGGATAACGGGCCTGAGGCATTTT
CDR3 protein: CASSAAGITGLRHF

D gene: -
V gene: TRBV6-1
J gene: TRBJ2-6
clone size: -
CDR3 DNA: TGTGCCAGCAAGGCCCGGACAGCCCGGGTCTCTGGGGCCAACGTCCTGACTTTC
CDR3 protein: CASKARTARVSGANVLTF

D gene: TRBD2
V gene: TRBV7-2
J gene: TRBJ2-1
clone size: many
CDR3 DNA: TGTGCCAGCAGCCCTAGCGGGAGCTCCTACAATGAGCAGTTCTTC
CDR3 protein: CASSPSGSSYNEQFF

D gene: -
V gene: TRBV28
J gene: TRBJ2-7
clone size: -
CDR3 DNA: TGTGCCAGCAATGGACCCCGCGAGCAGTACTTC
CDR3 protein: CASNGPREQYF

D gene: -
V gene: TRBV15
J gene: TRBJ2-1
clone size: -
CDR3 DNA: TGTGCCACCAGCAGAGATGGCTGGAATGAGCAGTTCTTC
CDR3 protein: CATSRDGWNEQFF

D gene: TRBD1
V gene: TRBV5-1
J gene: TRBJ2-1
clone size: -
CDR3 DNA: TGCGCCAGCAGCCCATTGACAGGGTTTTCCAATGAGCAGTTCTTC
CDR3 protein: CASSPLTGFSNEQFF

D gene: -
V gene: TRBV10-3
J gene: TRBJ1-2
clone size: once
CDR3 DNA: TGTGCCATCAGTGAGTCGGGAGGTTATGGCTACACCTTC
CDR3 protein: CAISESGGYGYTF

D gene: -
V gene: TRBV11-2
J gene: TRBJ1-1
clone size: -
CDR3 DNA: TGTGCCAGCAGCCGACCCGCAGGGAGGACTGAAGCTTTCTTT
CDR3 protein: CASSRPAGRTEAFF

D gene: TRBD1
V gene: TRBV9
J gene: TRBJ2-1
clone size: -
CDR3 DNA: TGTGCCAGCAGCGGGGAGACAGGGGGCCGTTACAATGAGCAGTTCTTC
CDR3 protein: CASSGETGGRYNEQFF

D gene: -
V gene: TRBV20-1
J gene: TRBJ2-2
clone size: -
CDR3 DNA: TGCAGTGCTCCTCAGACCCTCGGCGGGGAGCTGTTTTTT
CDR3 protein: CSAPQTLGGELFF

D gene: TRBD2
V gene: TRBV5-1
J gene: TRBJ2-7
clone size: -
CDR3 DNA: TGCGCCAGCAGCGCAACTAGCGGGGGCGGAGAGCAGTACTTC
CDR3 protein: CASSATSGGGEQYF

D gene: -
V gene: TRBV7-9
J gene: TRBJ1-5
clone size: -
CDR3 DNA: TGTGCCAGCAGCCCCCTTGGAGGGAGCGGGGAGCCCCAGCATTTT
CDR3 protein: CASSPLGGSGEPQHF

D gene: -
V gene: TRBV5-1
J gene: TRBJ2-7
clone size: -
CDR3 DNA: TGCGCCAGCACCTATAATTCATGGCAGTCAGGCTACGAGCAGTACTTC
CDR3 protein: CASTYNSWQSGYEQYF

D gene: TRBD1
V gene: TRBV10-2
J gene: TRBJ1-2
clone size: -
CDR3 DNA: TGCGCCAGCATGGGACAGGGGGCTGGCGGCTACACCTTC
CDR3 protein: CASMGQGAGGYTF

D gene: TRBD2
V gene: TRBV20-1
J gene: TRBJ2-5
clone size: few
CDR3 DNA: TGCAGTGCTAGAGATAGTAGCGGGGGATTTGGAGAGACCCAGTACTTC
CDR3 protein: CSARDSSGGFGETQYF

D gene: TRBD1
V gene: TRBV7-9
J gene: TRBJ2-4
clone size: -
CDR3 DNA: TGTGCCAGCAGCTCCGGGACAGGGCGAAACATTCAGTACTTC
CDR3 protein: CASSSGTGRNIQYF

D gene: -
V gene: TRBV10-3
J gene: TRBJ1-2
clone size: -
CDR3 DNA: TGTGCCACTTTCGGGACCCCGATCGGTGATGGCTACACCTTC
CDR3 protein: CATFGTPIGDGYTF

D gene: -
V gene: TRBV7-7
J gene: TRBJ2-1
clone size: -
CDR3 DNA: TGTGCCAGCAGTCCAGGGTCTCCGGTCTCCTACAATGAGCAGTTCTTC
CDR3 protein: CASSPGSPVSYNEQFF

D gene: -
V gene: TRBV12-3/TRBV12-4
J gene: TRBJ2-6
clone size: -
CDR3 DNA: TGTGCCAGCAGTACTCTCTCTGGGGCCAACGTCCTGACTTTC
CDR3 protein: CASSTLSGANVLTF

D gene: -
V gene: TRBV18
J gene: TRBJ2-7
clone size: -
CDR3 DNA: TGTGCCAGCTCCCAGAACCAGGTAGACGAGCAGTACTTC
CDR3 protein: CASSQNQVDEQYF

D gene: TRBD1
V gene: TRBV4-2
J gene: TRBJ1-3
clone size: -
CDR3 DNA: TGTGCCAGCAGCCAACCTGACAGGGGGGCAGGAAACACCATATATTTT
CDR3 protein: CASSQPDRGAGNTIYF

D gene: -
V gene: TRBV28
J gene: TRBJ2-7
clone size: -
CDR3 DNA: TGTGCCAGCAGTCCGACTCATAGCTACGAGCAGTACTTC
CDR3 protein: CASSPTHSYEQYF

D gene: TRBD2
V gene: TRBV12-3/TRBV12-4
J gene: TRBJ2-5
clone size: few
CDR3 DNA: TGTGCCAGCACCGAAGTGGGCCTAGCGGGGCCGACAGAGACCCAGTACTTC
CDR3 protein: CASTEVGLAGPTETQYF

D gene: TRBD2
V gene: TRBV20-1
J gene: TRBJ2-5
clone size: few
CDR3 DNA: TGCAGTGCTACCGAACTCGGGGGGGCCTTAGGTGAGACCCAGTACTTC
CDR3 protein: CSATELGGALGETQYF

D gene: -
V gene: TRBV6-5
J gene: TRBJ2-3
clone size: many
CDR3 DNA: TGTGCCAGCAGTTACTCGGGCGTGGGCAGGGCGACAGATACGCAGTATTTT
CDR3 protein: CASSYSGVGRATDTQYF

D gene: -
V gene: TRBV16
J gene: TRBJ1-5
clone size: -
CDR3 DNA: TGTGCCAGCAGCCAATCGCAGTCCCGCAATCAGCCCCAGCATTTT
CDR3 protein: CASSQSQSRNQPQHF

D gene: TRBD1
V gene: TRBV7-9
J gene: TRBJ2-7
clone size: -
CDR3 DNA: TGTGCCAGCAGCGTGCGCAGGGGGTACGAGCAGTACTTC
CDR3 protein: CASSVRRGYEQYF

D gene: -
V gene: TRBV7-9
J gene: TRBJ1-2
clone size: few
CDR3 DNA: TGTGCCAGCAGCGACCCTACTGGAGGCTACACCTTC
CDR3 protein: CASSDPTGGYTF

D gene: -
V gene: TRBV4-1
J gene: TRBJ1-4
clone size: -
CDR3 DNA: TGCGCCAGCAGCCAAGGGACATCTGTGGGGGAAAAACTGTTTTTT
CDR3 protein: CASSQGTSVGEKLFF

D gene: -
V gene: TRBV10-3
J gene: TRBJ2-5
clone size: -
CDR3 DNA: TGTGCCATCAGGCCCACAGGGAGCGGCTGGGAGACCCAGTACTTC
CDR3 protein: CAIRPTGSGWETQYF

D gene: -
V gene: TRBV29-1
J gene: TRBJ2-3
clone size: -
CDR3 DNA: TGCAGCGTCGAGGTAGGAGGGGGCCCAGATACGCAGTATTTT
CDR3 protein: CSVEVGGGPDTQYF

D gene: -
V gene: TRBV12-3/TRBV12-4
J gene: TRBJ1-5
clone size: -
CDR3 DNA: TGTGCCAGCAGTGAAGATTCCCGCAATCAGCCCCAGCATTTT
CDR3 protein: CASSEDSRNQPQHF

D gene: TRBD1
V gene: TRBV2
J gene: TRBJ1-4
clone size: -
CDR3 DNA: TGTGCCGGCACCAGGACAGGGATTAATGAAAAACTGTTTTTT
CDR3 protein: CAGTRTGINEKLFF

D gene: -
V gene: TRBV28
J gene: TRBJ2-1
clone size: -
CDR3 DNA: TGTGCCAGCAGTTTATGGGATGGGATGGAACCGGGACACCTGTCCTACAATGAGCAGTTCTTC
CDR3 protein: CASSLWDGMEPGHLSYNEQFF

D gene: -
V gene: TRBV29-1
J gene: TRBJ2-7
clone size: -
CDR3 DNA: TGCAGCGTTCTTTCAGTCGACAGCTCCTACGAGCAGTACTTC
CDR3 protein: CSVLSVDSSYEQYF